The clone carrying this T cell receptor (beta chain) came up a few times. Its cognate antigen is unknown. Use of 60 Vbeta and 13 Jbeta primers characterized the PCR. The assay was immunoSEQ multiplex PCR, and TCRdb's table has in-frame clones only and misses some. This sample has 90,000 to 100,000 clones, with around 72% found just once. The record originates from a study of cytomegalovirus exposure and HLA in healthy donors. Study results and limitations: The Asian-associated ancestry cluster reportedly had fewer N-insertions than the approximately 610-donor mean in a later analysis. In an earlier analysis, most TCR beta V segments were productive about 87% or about 30% of the time.

After removal of 4 bases from V and 10 bases from J, the junction contained 11 bases not matched to a gene. Looked up from germline, CDR1 is MRHNA and CDR2 is SNTAGT. The length of the CDR3 is 15 residues. Specimen: PBMCs. This sequence originates from a male donor in good health and CMV-seronegative. The chain joins TRBV6-4 to TRBJ2-1; 9 nucleotides agree with TRBD2. The CDR3 nucleotides are TGTGCCAGCAGTGTAGAAGCGGGAGGACCCAAAGAGCAGTTCTTC. Residues: CASSVEAGGPKEQFF.